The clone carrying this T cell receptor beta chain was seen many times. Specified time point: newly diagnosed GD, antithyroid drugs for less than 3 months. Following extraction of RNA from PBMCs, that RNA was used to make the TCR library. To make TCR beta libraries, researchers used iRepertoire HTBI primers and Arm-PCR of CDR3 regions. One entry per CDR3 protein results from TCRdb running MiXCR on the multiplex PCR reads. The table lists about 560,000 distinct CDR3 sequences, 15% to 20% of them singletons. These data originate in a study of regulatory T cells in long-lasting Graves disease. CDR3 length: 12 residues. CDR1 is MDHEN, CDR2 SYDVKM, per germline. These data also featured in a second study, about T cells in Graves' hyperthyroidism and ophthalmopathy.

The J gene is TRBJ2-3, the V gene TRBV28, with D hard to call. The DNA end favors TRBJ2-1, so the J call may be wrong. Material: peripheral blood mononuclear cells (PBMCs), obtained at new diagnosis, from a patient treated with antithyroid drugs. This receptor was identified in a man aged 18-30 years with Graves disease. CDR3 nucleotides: TGTGCCAGCAGTTTTGGGGTGGGGGAGCAGTTCTTC. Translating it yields CASSFGVGEQFF.